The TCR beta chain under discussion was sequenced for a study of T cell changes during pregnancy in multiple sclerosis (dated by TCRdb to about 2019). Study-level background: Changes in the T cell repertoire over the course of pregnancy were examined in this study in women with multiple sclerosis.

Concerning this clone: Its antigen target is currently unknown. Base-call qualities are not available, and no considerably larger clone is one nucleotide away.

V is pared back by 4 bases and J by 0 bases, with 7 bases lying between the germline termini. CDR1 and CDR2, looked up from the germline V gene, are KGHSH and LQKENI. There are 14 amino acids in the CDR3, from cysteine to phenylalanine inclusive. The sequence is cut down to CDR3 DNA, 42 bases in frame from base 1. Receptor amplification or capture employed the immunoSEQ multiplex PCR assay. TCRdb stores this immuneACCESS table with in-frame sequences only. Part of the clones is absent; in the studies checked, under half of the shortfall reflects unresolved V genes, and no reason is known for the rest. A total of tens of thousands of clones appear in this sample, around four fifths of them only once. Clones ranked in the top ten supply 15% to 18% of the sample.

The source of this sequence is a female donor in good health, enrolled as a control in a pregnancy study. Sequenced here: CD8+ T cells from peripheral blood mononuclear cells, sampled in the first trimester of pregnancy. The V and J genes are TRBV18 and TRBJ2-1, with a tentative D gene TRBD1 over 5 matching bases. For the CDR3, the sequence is CASSQGFSYNEQFF. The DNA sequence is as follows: TGTGCCAGCTCACAGGGGTTCTCCTACAATGAGCAGTTCTTC.